The clone carrying this T cell receptor beta chain was seen more than once but under ten times. The record originates from a study of blood T cells in healthy people across ages. V was trimmed by 2 bases and J by 3 bases, leaving 13 bases between them. This CDR3 spans 15 amino acids. Germline V lookup: CDR1 SEHNR, CDR2 FQNEAQ (reference sequence). Combining a sample-barcoded 5' primer with a J-beta primer mix, a second PCR ran for roughly 7 to 12 cycles. TCRdb re-derived calls from the 5' RACE reads in MiXCR, one entry per CDR3 protein. Here the sample spans approximately 780,000 distinct CDR3 sequences, roughly 26% being singletons. The same data also went into a second study, on T cells of mothers and their children.

This TCR was sampled from a boy aged 5-17 years in good health. The chain couples TRBV7-9 to TRBJ2-5; D call uncertain. The sequenced sample consisted of blood. CDR3 amino acids: CASSLKQSKEETQYF. CDR3 nucleotides: TGTGCCAGCAGCTTAAAACAGTCGAAGGAAGAGACCCAGTACTTC.